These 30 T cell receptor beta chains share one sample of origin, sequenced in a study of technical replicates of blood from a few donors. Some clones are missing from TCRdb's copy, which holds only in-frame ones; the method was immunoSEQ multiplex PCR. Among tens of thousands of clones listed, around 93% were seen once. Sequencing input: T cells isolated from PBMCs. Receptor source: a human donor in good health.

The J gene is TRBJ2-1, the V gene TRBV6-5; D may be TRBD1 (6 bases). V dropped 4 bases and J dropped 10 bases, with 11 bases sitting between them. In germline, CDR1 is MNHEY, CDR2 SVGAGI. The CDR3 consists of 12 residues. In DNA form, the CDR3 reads TGTGCCAGCAGTTGGACCGGGACAGAGCAGTTCTTC. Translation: CASSWTGTEQFF.

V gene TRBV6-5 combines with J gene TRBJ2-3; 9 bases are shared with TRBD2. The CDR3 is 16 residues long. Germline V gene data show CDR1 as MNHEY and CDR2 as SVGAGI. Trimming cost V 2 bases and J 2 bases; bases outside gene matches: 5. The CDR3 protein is CASSYHSGGTTDTQYF. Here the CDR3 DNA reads TGTGCCAGCAGTTACCATAGCGGGGGAACCACAGATACGCAGTATTTT.

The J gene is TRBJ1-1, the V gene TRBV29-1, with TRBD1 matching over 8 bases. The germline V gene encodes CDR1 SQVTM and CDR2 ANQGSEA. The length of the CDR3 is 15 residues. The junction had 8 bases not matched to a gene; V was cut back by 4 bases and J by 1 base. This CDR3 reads CSVGGPGQENTEAFF. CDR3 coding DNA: TGCAGCGTTGGAGGACCGGGACAGGAGAACACTGAAGCTTTCTTT.

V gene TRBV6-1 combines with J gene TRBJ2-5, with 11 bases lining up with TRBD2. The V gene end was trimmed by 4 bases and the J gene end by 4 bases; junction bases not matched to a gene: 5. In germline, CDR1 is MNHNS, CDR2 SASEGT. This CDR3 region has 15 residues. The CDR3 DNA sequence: TGTGCCAGCAGTGGTACTAGCGGGAGAACAGAGACCCAGTACTTC. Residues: CASSGTSGRTETQYF.

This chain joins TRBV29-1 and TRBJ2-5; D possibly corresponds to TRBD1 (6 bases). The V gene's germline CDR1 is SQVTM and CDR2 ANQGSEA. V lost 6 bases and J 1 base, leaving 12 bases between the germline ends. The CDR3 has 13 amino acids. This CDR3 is CSVRGQSQETQYF. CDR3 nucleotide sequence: TGCAGCGTGAGGGGACAATCCCAAGAGACCCAGTACTTC.

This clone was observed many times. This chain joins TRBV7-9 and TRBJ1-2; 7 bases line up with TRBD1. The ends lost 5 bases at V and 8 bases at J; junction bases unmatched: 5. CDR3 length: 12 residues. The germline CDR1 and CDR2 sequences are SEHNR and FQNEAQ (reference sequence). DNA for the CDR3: TGTGCCAGCAGCCCAGGGGGGATCGGCTACACCTTC. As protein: CASSPGGIGYTF.

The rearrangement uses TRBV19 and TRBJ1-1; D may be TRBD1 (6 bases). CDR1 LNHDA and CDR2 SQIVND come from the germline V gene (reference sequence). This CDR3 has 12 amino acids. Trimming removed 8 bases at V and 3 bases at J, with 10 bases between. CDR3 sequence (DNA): TGTGCCAGTGAGGGGGTAGACACTGAAGCTTTCTTT. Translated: CASEGVDTEAFF.

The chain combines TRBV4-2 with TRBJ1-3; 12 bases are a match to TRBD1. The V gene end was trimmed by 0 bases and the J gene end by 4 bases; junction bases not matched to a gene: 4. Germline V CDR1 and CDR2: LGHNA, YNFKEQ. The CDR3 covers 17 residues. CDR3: CASSQDPGQGAGNTIYF. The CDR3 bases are TGTGCCAGCAGCCAAGATCCGGGACAGGGGGCGGGAAACACCATATATTTT.

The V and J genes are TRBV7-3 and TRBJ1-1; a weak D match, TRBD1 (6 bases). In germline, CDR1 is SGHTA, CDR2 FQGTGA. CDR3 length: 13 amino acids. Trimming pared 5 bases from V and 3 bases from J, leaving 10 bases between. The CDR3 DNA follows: TGTGCCAGCAGCCACAGGGTTGACACTGAAGCTTTCTTT. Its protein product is CASSHRVDTEAFF.

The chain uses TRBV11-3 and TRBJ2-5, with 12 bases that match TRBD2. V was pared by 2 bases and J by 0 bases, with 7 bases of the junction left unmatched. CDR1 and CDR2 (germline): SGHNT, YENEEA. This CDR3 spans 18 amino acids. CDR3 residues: CASSLSLAGGKYQETQYF. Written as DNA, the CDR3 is TGTGCCAGCAGCTTATCACTAGCGGGAGGCAAGTACCAAGAGACCCAGTACTTC.

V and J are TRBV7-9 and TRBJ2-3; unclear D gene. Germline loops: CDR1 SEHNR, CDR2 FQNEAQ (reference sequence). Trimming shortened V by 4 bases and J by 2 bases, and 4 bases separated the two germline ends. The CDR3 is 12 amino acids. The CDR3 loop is CASSSTTDTQYF. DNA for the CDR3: TGTGCCAGCAGCTCTACCACAGATACGCAGTATTTT.

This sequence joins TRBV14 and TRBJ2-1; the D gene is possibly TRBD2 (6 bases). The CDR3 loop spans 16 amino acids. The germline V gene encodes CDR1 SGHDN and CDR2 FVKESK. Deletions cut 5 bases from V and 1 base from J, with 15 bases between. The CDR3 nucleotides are TGTGCCAGCAGCTCCCAAAGACTAGGGTCCTACAATGAGCAGTTCTTC. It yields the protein CASSSQRLGSYNEQFF.

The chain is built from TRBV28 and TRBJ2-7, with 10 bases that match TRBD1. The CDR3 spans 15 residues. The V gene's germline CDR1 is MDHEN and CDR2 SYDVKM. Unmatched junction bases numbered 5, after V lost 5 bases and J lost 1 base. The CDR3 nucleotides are TGTGCCAGCAGTGTGCCGGGACAGGGGTCCTACGAGCAGTACTTC. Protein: CASSVPGQGSYEQYF.

CDR3 residues: CATQEVYGYTF. CDR3 sequence (DNA): TGTGCCACCCAGGAGGTATATGGCTACACCTTC. J is TRBJ1-2 and V is TRBV19; no firm D call. Per germline, CDR1 LNHDA and CDR2 SQIVND (reference sequence). Between the trimmed V and J ends, which lost 10 bases and 5 bases, there was a span of 11 bases. The CDR3 extends over 11 amino acids. Combining the CDR3 with reference TRBV19 and TRBJ1-2 gives the whole variable domain DGGITQSPKYLFRKEGQNVTLSCEQNLNHDAMYWYRQDPGQGLRLIYYSQIVNDFQKGDIAEGYSVSREKKESFPLTVTSAQKNPTAFYLCATQEVYGYTFGSGTRLTVV.

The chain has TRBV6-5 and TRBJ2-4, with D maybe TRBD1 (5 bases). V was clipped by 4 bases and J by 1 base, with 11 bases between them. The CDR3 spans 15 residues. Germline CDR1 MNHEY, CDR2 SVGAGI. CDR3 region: CASSSGSAAKNIQYF. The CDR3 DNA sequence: TGTGCCAGCAGTTCAGGGTCAGCCGCCAAAAACATTCAGTACTTC.

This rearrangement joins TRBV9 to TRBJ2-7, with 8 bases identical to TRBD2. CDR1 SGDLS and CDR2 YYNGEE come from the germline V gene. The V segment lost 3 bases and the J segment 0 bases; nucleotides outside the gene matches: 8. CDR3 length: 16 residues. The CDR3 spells CASSAGTSSTSYEQYF. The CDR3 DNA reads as TGTGCCAGCAGCGCCGGGACTAGTTCCACCTCCTACGAGCAGTACTTC. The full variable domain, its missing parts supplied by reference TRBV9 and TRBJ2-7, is DSGVTQTPKHLITATGQRVTLRCSPRSGDLSVYWYQQSLDQGLQFLIQYYNGEERAKGNILERFSAQQFPDLHSELNLSSLELGDSALYFCASSAGTSSTSYEQYFGPGTRLTVT.

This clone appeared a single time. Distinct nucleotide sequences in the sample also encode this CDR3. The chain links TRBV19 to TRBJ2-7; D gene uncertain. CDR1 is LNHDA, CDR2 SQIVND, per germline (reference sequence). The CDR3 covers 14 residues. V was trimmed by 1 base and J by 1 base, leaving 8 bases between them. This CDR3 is CASSIASGSYEQYF. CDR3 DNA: TGTGCCAGTAGTATAGCGAGTGGTTCCTACGAGCAGTACTTC.

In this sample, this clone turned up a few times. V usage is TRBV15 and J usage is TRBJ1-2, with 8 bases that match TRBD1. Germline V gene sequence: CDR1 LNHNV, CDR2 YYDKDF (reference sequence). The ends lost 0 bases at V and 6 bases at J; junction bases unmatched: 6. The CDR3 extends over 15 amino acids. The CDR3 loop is CATSREARGQDGYTF. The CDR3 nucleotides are TGTGCCACCAGCAGAGAGGCCAGGGGGCAGGATGGCTACACCTTC.

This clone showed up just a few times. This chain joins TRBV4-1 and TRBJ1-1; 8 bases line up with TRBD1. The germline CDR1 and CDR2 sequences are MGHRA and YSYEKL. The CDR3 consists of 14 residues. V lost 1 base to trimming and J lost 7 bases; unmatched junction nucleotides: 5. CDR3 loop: CASSQVRTGIEAFF. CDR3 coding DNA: TGCGCCAGCAGCCAAGTTCGGACAGGGATTGAAGCTTTCTTT.

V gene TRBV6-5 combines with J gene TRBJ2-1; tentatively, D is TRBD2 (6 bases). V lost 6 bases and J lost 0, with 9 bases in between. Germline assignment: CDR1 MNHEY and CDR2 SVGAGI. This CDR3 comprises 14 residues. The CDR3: CASRGGGSYNEQFF. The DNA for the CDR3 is TGTGCCAGCAGGGGGGGAGGCTCCTACAATGAGCAGTTCTTC.

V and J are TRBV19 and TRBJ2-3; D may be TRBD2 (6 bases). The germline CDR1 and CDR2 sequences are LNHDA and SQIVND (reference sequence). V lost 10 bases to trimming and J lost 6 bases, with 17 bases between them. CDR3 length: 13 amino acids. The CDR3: CATEGGSRDTQYF. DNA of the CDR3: TGTGCCACCGAGGGAGGCTCTAGGGATACGCAGTATTTT.

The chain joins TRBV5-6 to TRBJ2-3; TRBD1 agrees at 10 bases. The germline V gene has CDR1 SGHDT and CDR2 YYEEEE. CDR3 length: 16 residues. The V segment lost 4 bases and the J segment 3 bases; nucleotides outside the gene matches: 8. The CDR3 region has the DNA TGTGCCAGCAGCCCAGTCGGACAGGGGGGTACAGATACGCAGTATTTT. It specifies CASSPVGQGGTDTQYF.

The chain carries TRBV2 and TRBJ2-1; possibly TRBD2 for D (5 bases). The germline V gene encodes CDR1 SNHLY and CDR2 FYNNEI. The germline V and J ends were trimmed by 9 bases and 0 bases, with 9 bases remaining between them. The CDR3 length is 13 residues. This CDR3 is CASLGSSYNEQFF. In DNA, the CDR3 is TGTGCCAGTCTGGGGAGCTCCTACAATGAGCAGTTCTTC.

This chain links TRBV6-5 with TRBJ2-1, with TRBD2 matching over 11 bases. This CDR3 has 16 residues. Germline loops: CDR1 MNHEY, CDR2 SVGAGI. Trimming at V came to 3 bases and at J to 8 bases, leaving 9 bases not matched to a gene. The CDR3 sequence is CASSYIRLAGKDEQFF. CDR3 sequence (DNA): TGTGCCAGCAGTTATATCCGACTAGCGGGAAAGGATGAGCAGTTCTTC.

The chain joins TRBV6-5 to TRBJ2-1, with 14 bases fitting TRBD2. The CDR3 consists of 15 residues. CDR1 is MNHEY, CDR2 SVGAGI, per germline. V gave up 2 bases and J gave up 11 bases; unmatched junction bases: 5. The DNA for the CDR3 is TGTGCCAGCAGTTACGGACTAGCGGGAGGAGAAAAGCAGTTCTTC. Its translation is CASSYGLAGGEKQFF.

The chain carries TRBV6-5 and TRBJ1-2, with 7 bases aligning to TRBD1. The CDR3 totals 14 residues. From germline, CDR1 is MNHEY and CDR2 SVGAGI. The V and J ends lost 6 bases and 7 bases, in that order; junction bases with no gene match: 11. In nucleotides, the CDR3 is TGTGCCAGCAGCTTTAGGAGGGGGCCTTCTGGCTACACCTTC. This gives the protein CASSFRRGPSGYTF.

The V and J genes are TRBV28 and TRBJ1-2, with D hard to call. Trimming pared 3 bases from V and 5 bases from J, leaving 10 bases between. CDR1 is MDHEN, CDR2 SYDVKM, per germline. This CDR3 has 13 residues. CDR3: CASSLSALYGYTF. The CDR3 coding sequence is TGTGCCAGCAGTTTGAGCGCCCTTTATGGCTACACCTTC.

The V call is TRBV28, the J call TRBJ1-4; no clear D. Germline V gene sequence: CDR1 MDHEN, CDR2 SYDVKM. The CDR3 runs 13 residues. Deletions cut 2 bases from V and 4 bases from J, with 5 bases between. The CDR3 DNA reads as TGTGCCAGCAGTTTAAGCTTTAATGAAAAACTGTTTTTT. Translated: CASSLSFNEKLFF.

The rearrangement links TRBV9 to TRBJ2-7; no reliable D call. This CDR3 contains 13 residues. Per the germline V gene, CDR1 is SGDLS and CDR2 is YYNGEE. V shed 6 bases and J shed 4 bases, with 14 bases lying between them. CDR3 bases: TGTGCCAGCAATGAGGCCGGCCTGTACGAGCAGTACTTC. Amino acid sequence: CASNEAGLYEQYF.

The CDR3 DNA sequence: TGTGCCAGCAGGAAGGGGCCGGATACGCAGTATTTT. It encodes CASRKGPDTQYF. The J gene is TRBJ2-3, the V gene TRBV28, with a tentative D call TRBD1 (5 bases). With 6 bases removed from V and 6 bases from J, the gap between germline ends came to 10 bases. This CDR3 comprises 12 residues. Germline CDR1 and CDR2: MDHEN and SYDVKM.